Sequencing of this T cell receptor beta chain was carried out in a study of T cells in Graves' hyperthyroidism and ophthalmopathy. Regarding the study as a whole: In blood, most of the thyroid clonotypes expanded above 0.001 were also present.

This CDR3 spans 13 amino acids. Germline V gene sequence: CDR1 DFQATT, CDR2 SNEGSKA (reference sequence). Trimming took off 5 bases at V and 2 bases at J, with 13 bases between the two ends. Over 18 months, lack of ophthalmopathy progression marked Graves' hyperthyroidism as stable. Clinical symptoms, serum thyroxine and TRAb, thyroid ultrasound and orbital computed tomography were used for the diagnoses. Note on this clonotype: The antigen is undetermined.

Using RNA transcripts as the source, TCR beta CDR3 regions were amplified. In the first-round RT-PCR of the TCR CDR3, the HTBI primer set was used. Via MiXCR, TCRdb re-called the multiplex PCR reads, giving one row per CDR3 protein. In the table there are fewer than 750,000 distinct CDR3 sequences, 40% to 55% of which are singletons. The rearrangement joins TRBV20-1 to TRBJ2-7, with D maybe TRBD1 (6 bases). The sequence derives from a young woman with Graves' hyperthyroidism. Specimen: peripheral blood or thyroid tissue (not recorded which). The CDR3 here is CSASGDLTYEQYF. In DNA, the CDR3 is TGCAGTGCTTCAGGGGACCTTACCTACGAGCAGTACTTC.